These T cell receptor beta chains were read from a single sample in a study of OX40 agonist ivuxolimab in advanced cancers. Only in-frame clones appear in the TCRdb table, and some are missing; sequencing was by immunoSEQ multiplex PCR. Among more than 55,000 clones listed, roughly 90% were seen once. The sequencing used CD4+ or CD8+ T cells sorted from blood, collected in a trial of the OX40 agonist ivuxolimab. All receptors come from an adult with an advanced solid tumor such as melanoma, head and neck, liver or kidney cancer. CDR3s include the opening cysteine and the closing phenylalanine or tryptophan. A D gene is named only where the DNA matches it firmly. Only some rows state a clone size, as once, few, many or a class for expanded clones.

TRBV5-1,.,TRBJ2-3,.,CASSLADPDTDTQYF,TGCGCCAGCAGCTTGGCCGACCCGGACACAGATACGCAGTATTTT
TRBV28,.,TRBJ2-5,.,CASSFPAYQETQYF,TGTGCCAGCAGTTTTCCCGCGTACCAAGAGACCCAGTACTTC
TRBV19,.,TRBJ1-2,.,CASQLGSYGYTF,TGTGCCAGTCAGCTAGGCAGCTATGGCTACACCTTC
TRBV7-9,few,TRBJ2-5,TRBD1,CASSAPRTGWETQYF,TGTGCCAGCAGCGCCCCTCGGACAGGGTGGGAGACCCAGTACTTC
TRBV7-9,few,TRBJ2-5,.,CASSQLGGVQETQYF,TGTGCCAGCAGCCAGCTCGGGGGAGTTCAAGAGACCCAGTACTTC
TRBV29-1,.,TRBJ2-1,TRBD2,CSTQGTSGIPNYNEQFF,TGCAGCACCCAGGGGACTAGCGGGATCCCCAACTACAATGAGCAGTTCTTC
TRBV4-3,.,TRBJ2-3,TRBD2,CASSPGLAGTDTQYF,TGCGCCAGCAGCCCGGGACTAGCGGGCACAGATACGCAGTATTTT
TRBV28,once,TRBJ1-4,.,CASLDRNNEKLFF,TGTGCCAGCCTCGACAGGAATAATGAAAAACTGTTTTTT
TRBV6-5,.,TRBJ2-1,.,CASSYSWGEQLF,TGTGCCAGCAGTTACTCCTGGGGTGAGCAGCTCTTC
TRBV5-6,.,TRBJ1-6,.,CASSLVLAGWNSPLHF,TGTGCCAGCAGCTTGGTTTTAGCAGGATGGAATTCACCCCTCCACTTT
TRBV4-1,.,TRBJ2-5,TRBD2,CASKLKKRGWQETQYF,TGCGCCAGCAAACTTAAGAAGCGGGGATGGCAAGAGACCCAGTACTTC
TRBV4-1,.,TRBJ1-4,TRBD1,CASSPSGQGRGGTSGEKLFF,TGCGCCAGCAGCCCTTCGGGACAGGGTCGCGGGGGGACGAGCGGCGAAAAACTGTTTTTT
TRBV2,.,TRBJ1-2,.,CASTEGLLANYGYTF,TGTGCCAGCACCGAGGGCCTATTAGCTAACTATGGCTACACCTTC
TRBV9,few,TRBJ2-7,.,CASSTHKNSYEQYF,TGTGCCAGCAGCACCCACAAGAACTCCTACGAGCAGTACTTC
TRBV4-1,.,TRBJ2-1,TRBD1,CASSQTGTGGLGTYNEQFF,TGCGCCAGCAGCCAAACCGGGACAGGGGGCTTAGGGACCTACAATGAGCAGTTCTTC
TRBV14,.,TRBJ2-1,.,CASRGGPSYNEQFF,TGTGCCAGCAGGGGCGGGCCCTCCTACAATGAGCAGTTCTTC
TRBV5-8,.,TRBJ1-5,.,CASSWGTNQPQHF,TGTGCCAGCTCGTGGGGAACCAATCAGCCCCAGCATTTT
TRBV10-3,.,TRBJ2-1,.,CAISGDGSPYNEQFF,TGTGCCATCAGTGGGGACGGGAGCCCCTACAATGAGCAGTTCTTC
TRBV7-9,.,TRBJ2-2,.,CASSLGGLSSGELFF,TGTGCCAGCAGTCTTGGTGGTTTGTCGTCCGGGGAGCTGTTTTTT
TRBV9,.,TRBJ2-7,TRBD2,CASSAVGTSGPLNEQYF,TGTGCCAGCAGCGCCGTGGGGACTAGCGGCCCTCTCAACGAGCAGTACTTC
TRBV28,.,TRBJ1-4,.,CASSLEGGAATNEKLFF,TGTGCCAGCAGTTTAGAGGGGGGGGCTGCAACTAATGAAAAACTGTTTTTT
TRBV7-6,.,TRBJ2-1,.,CASSSNDQPTLNEQFF,TGTGCCAGCAGCTCAAACGACCAGCCAACACTCAATGAGCAGTTCTTC
TRBV11-3,.,TRBJ2-2,.,CASSFGGGELFF,TGTGCCAGCAGCTTTGGGGGCGGGGAGCTGTTTTTT
TRBV7-3,.,TRBJ1-1,TRBD1,CASSLEGQGGTEAFF,TGTGCCAGCAGCCTCGAGGGCCAGGGGGGCACTGAAGCTTTCTTT
TRBV27,.,TRBJ2-3,.,CASSLFLTDTQYF,TGTGCCAGCAGTTTATTTTTGACAGATACGCAGTATTTT
TRBV11-2,.,TRBJ2-1,.,CASSLAGTRGAQFF,TGTGCCAGCAGCTTAGCCGGGACCCGAGGGGCGCAGTTCTTC
TRBV6-5,.,TRBJ1-1,.,CASSFTDGNTEAFF,TGTGCCAGCAGTTTTACGGACGGGAACACTGAAGCTTTCTTT
TRBV5-4,.,TRBJ2-5,.,CASSPWAGDKETQYF,TGTGCCAGCAGTCCTTGGGCAGGGGATAAAGAGACCCAGTACTTC